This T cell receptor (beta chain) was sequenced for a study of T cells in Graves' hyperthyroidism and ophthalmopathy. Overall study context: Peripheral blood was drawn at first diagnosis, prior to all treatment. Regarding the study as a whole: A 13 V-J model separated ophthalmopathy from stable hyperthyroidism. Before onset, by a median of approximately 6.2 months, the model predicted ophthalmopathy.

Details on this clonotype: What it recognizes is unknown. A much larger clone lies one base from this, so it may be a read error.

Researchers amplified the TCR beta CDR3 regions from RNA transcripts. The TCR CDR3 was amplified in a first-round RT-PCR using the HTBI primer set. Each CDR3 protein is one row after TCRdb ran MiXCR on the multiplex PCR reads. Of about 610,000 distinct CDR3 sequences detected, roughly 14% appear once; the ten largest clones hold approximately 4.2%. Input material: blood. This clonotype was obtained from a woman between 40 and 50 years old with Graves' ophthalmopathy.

Here the CDR3 reads CASSGDGIAYEQYF. CDR3 DNA: TGTGCCAGCAGCGGGGATGGTATCGCGTACGAGCAGTACTTC. The chain employs TRBV6-1 and TRBJ2-7, with D possibly TRBD2 on 5 matching bases. Deletions cut 6 bases from V and 4 bases from J, with 16 bases between. Germline V gene sequence: CDR1 MNHNS, CDR2 SASEGT. CDR3 length: 14 amino acids.